A single T cell receptor beta chain is shown here with its context. These data originate in a study of blood T cell repertoires in COVID-19. Looking at the study overall: The United States, Italy and Spain were the sources of the acute and convalescent COVID-19 samples. PBMCs, B-cell-depleted T cells, or T cells were the source of the cDNA or gDNA that made up the material.

Sequencing used immunoSEQ multiplex PCR; TCRdb keeps in-frame clones, though not all of them. The data contain a few hundred thousand clones, around 90% of them singletons. CDR3 length: 17 amino acids. V was clipped by 4 bases and J by 8 bases; unmatched bases: 10. Looked up from germline, CDR1 is KGHSH and CDR2 is LQKENI. Sequenced sample: peripheral blood. The J gene is TRBJ2-1, the V gene TRBV18; 14 bases map to TRBD2. The TCR sequence derives from a woman aged 40 to 50 who had recovered from COVID-19. As DNA, the CDR3 is TGTGCCAGCTCACTCGCGACTAGCGGGGGGGGTCCCCATGAGCAGTTCTTC. Translation: CASSLATSGGGPHEQFF.